This is a list of T cell receptor beta chains from one sample in a study of neurological immune-mediated disorders. TCRdb used MiXCR to reprocess the 5' RACE reads, holding one entry per CDR3 protein. The data hold under 80,000 distinct CDR3 sequences, with 4% to 6% observed a single time. The specimen was PBMCs. The source is a woman aged 45-59 years with multiple sclerosis. The CDR3 runs from the conserved cysteine through the conserved F or W. A D gene is named only where the DNA matches it firmly. Only part of the rows carry a size: once, few, many, or a class if the clone is expanded.

J gene: TRBJ2-3
V gene: TRBV28
D gene: TRBD2
clone size: many
CDR3 length: 19
CDR3 protein: CASSWVPGLAGEVTDTQYF
CDR3 DNA: TGTGCCAGCAGTTGGGTGCCTGGACTAGCGGGGGAAGTCACAGATACGCAGTATTTT

J gene: TRBJ2-5
V gene: TRBV6-6
D gene: -
clone size: many
CDR3 length: 12
CDR3 protein: CASKGTAETQYF
CDR3 DNA: TGTGCCAGCAAGGGAACTGCCGAGACCCAGTACTTC

J gene: TRBJ1-6
V gene: TRBV21-1
D gene: -
clone size: -
CDR3 length: 18
CDR3 protein: CASSRDMASLSYNSPLHF
CDR3 DNA: TGTGCCAGCAGCCGGGACATGGCGTCCCTCTCCTATAATTCACCCCTCCACTTT

J gene: TRBJ2-1
V gene: TRBV12-3/TRBV12-4
D gene: -
clone size: many
CDR3 length: 11
CDR3 protein: CASRSSNEQFF
CDR3 DNA: TGTGCCAGCAGGTCTTCAAATGAGCAGTTCTTC

J gene: TRBJ1-5
V gene: TRBV5-4
D gene: -
clone size: many
CDR3 length: 15
CDR3 protein: CASSRDPAQGQPQHF
CDR3 DNA: TGTGCCAGCAGCCGTGACCCCGCGCAGGGTCAGCCCCAGCATTTT

J gene: TRBJ2-1
V gene: TRBV28
D gene: TRBD2
clone size: many
CDR3 length: 17
CDR3 protein: CASDGGLAFFSYNEQFF
CDR3 DNA: TGTGCCAGCGATGGGGGACTAGCGTTTTTCTCCTACAATGAGCAGTTCTTC

J gene: TRBJ2-3
V gene: TRBV3-1
D gene: -
clone size: many
CDR3 length: 14
CDR3 protein: CASSHGSATDTQYF
CDR3 DNA: TGTGCCAGCAGCCATGGTAGCGCCACAGATACGCAGTATTTT

J gene: TRBJ1-5
V gene: TRBV7-2
D gene: TRBD1
clone size: many
CDR3 length: 15
CDR3 protein: CASSWTGESNQPQHF
CDR3 DNA: TGTGCCAGCAGCTGGACAGGAGAGAGCAATCAGCCCCAGCATTTT

J gene: TRBJ1-4
V gene: TRBV20-1
D gene: -
clone size: many
CDR3 length: 13
CDR3 protein: CSARAGLEEKLFF
CDR3 DNA: TGCAGTGCTAGGGCTGGGCTAGAAGAAAAACTGTTTTTT

J gene: TRBJ2-3
V gene: TRBV12-3/TRBV12-4
D gene: -
clone size: many
CDR3 length: 15
CDR3 protein: CASSSGGLSTDTQYF
CDR3 DNA: TGTGCCAGCAGCTCGGGGGGCCTTAGCACAGATACGCAGTATTTT

J gene: TRBJ2-3
V gene: TRBV7-3
D gene: -
clone size: many
CDR3 length: 15
CDR3 protein: CASSLGGQRLDTQYF
CDR3 DNA: TGTGCCAGCAGCCTCGGGGGACAGCGGTTGGATACGCAGTATTTT

J gene: TRBJ1-1
V gene: TRBV5-6
D gene: -
clone size: -
CDR3 length: 14
CDR3 protein: CASSPGVGKTEAFF
CDR3 DNA: TGTGCCAGCAGCCCAGGGGTTGGGAAGACTGAAGCTTTCTTT

J gene: TRBJ2-1
V gene: TRBV7-2
D gene: TRBD1
clone size: many
CDR3 length: 16
CDR3 protein: CASSLDWDRVYNEQFF
CDR3 DNA: TGTGCCAGCAGCTTAGACTGGGACAGGGTCTACAATGAGCAGTTCTTC

J gene: TRBJ1-5
V gene: TRBV11-2
D gene: -
clone size: -
CDR3 length: 14
CDR3 protein: CASSVPGLGEPQNF
CDR3 DNA: TGTGCCAGCAGCGTACCGGGACTCGGGGAGCCCCAGAATTTT

J gene: TRBJ2-4
V gene: TRBV7-3
D gene: TRBD1
clone size: many
CDR3 length: 15
CDR3 protein: CASSPDRGRGNIQYF
CDR3 DNA: TGTGCCAGCAGCCCAGACAGGGGGCGCGGAAACATTCAGTACTTC

J gene: TRBJ2-7
V gene: TRBV28
D gene: -
clone size: many
CDR3 length: 14
CDR3 protein: CASSLRGDRYEQYF
CDR3 DNA: TGTGCCAGCAGTCTCAGGGGGGACCGCTACGAGCAGTACTTC

J gene: TRBJ2-7
V gene: TRBV15
D gene: -
clone size: many
CDR3 length: 15
CDR3 protein: CATSRPPGRDYEQYF
CDR3 DNA: TGTGCCACCAGCAGACCCCCAGGACGGGACTACGAGCAGTACTTC

J gene: TRBJ2-7
V gene: TRBV5-1
D gene: -
clone size: many
CDR3 length: 15
CDR3 protein: CASSLSGTLTYEQYF
CDR3 DNA: TGCGCCAGCAGCTTATCCGGGACGTTGACCTACGAGCAGTACTTC

J gene: TRBJ2-1
V gene: TRBV10-3
D gene: TRBD1
clone size: many
CDR3 length: 14
CDR3 protein: CAISRGTGNNEQFF
CDR3 DNA: TGTGCCATCAGCCGGGGGACAGGGAACAATGAGCAGTTCTTC

J gene: TRBJ2-3
V gene: TRBV5-1
D gene: TRBD1
clone size: many
CDR3 length: 14
CDR3 protein: CASSVGTGGDTQYF
CDR3 DNA: TGCGCCAGCAGCGTCGGGACAGGGGGGGATACGCAGTATTTT

J gene: TRBJ2-5
V gene: TRBV20-1
D gene: -
clone size: many
CDR3 length: 18
CDR3 protein: CSATIRGTGHFFQETQYF
CDR3 DNA: TGCAGTGCTACGATTAGGGGTACAGGGCACTTTTTCCAAGAGACCCAGTACTTC

J gene: TRBJ2-3
V gene: TRBV5-1
D gene: TRBD1
clone size: many
CDR3 length: 14
CDR3 protein: CASSFDRASDTQYF
CDR3 DNA: TGCGCCAGCAGCTTTGACAGGGCTTCAGATACGCAGTATTTT

J gene: TRBJ1-1
V gene: TRBV7-6
D gene: -
clone size: -
CDR3 length: 17
CDR3 protein: CASSLGTPDLMNTEAFF
CDR3 DNA: TGTGCCAGCAGCTTAGGGACACCGGATCTTATGAACACTGAAGCTTTCTTT

J gene: TRBJ1-1
V gene: TRBV29-1
D gene: -
clone size: many
CDR3 length: 13
CDR3 protein: CSVDFGGVPEAFF
CDR3 DNA: TGCAGCGTTGACTTCGGGGGTGTGCCTGAAGCTTTCTTT

J gene: TRBJ1-2
V gene: TRBV7-2
D gene: -
clone size: few
CDR3 length: 13
CDR3 protein: CASSLGAGNGYTF
CDR3 DNA: TGTGCCAGCAGCTTAGGGGCAGGTAATGGCTACACCTTC

J gene: TRBJ2-5
V gene: TRBV7-6
D gene: TRBD1
clone size: many
CDR3 length: 14
CDR3 protein: CASSLGTGGETQYF
CDR3 DNA: TGTGCCAGCAGCTTAGGGACAGGGGGAGAGACCCAGTACTTC

J gene: TRBJ2-5
V gene: TRBV10-3
D gene: -
clone size: many
CDR3 length: 14
CDR3 protein: CAISEPTEAETQYF
CDR3 DNA: TGTGCCATCAGTGAGCCGACGGAGGCGGAGACCCAGTACTTC

J gene: TRBJ1-2
V gene: TRBV27
D gene: -
clone size: many
CDR3 length: 16
CDR3 protein: CASSLGGMGAGYGYTF
CDR3 DNA: TGTGCCAGCAGTTTAGGGGGTATGGGCGCAGGCTATGGCTACACCTTC

J gene: TRBJ2-1
V gene: TRBV7-6
D gene: TRBD2
clone size: -
CDR3 length: 16
CDR3 protein: CASSPPRPGTSNLQFF
CDR3 DNA: TGTGCCAGCAGCCCCCCCAGACCCGGGACTAGCAATCTGCAGTTCTTC

J gene: TRBJ2-3
V gene: TRBV20-1
D gene: -
clone size: many
CDR3 length: 13
CDR3 protein: CSARRGIGDTQYF
CDR3 DNA: TGCAGTGCGAGAAGGGGAATCGGGGATACGCAGTATTTT

J gene: TRBJ2-1
V gene: TRBV5-1
D gene: TRBD2
clone size: many
CDR3 length: 13
CDR3 protein: CASPPAGGGEQFF
CDR3 DNA: TGCGCCAGCCCTCCCGCGGGGGGCGGCGAGCAGTTCTTC

J gene: TRBJ2-5
V gene: TRBV7-6
D gene: -
clone size: many
CDR3 length: 14
CDR3 protein: CASSAGTLQETQYF
CDR3 DNA: TGTGCCAGCAGCGCCGGGACACTACAAGAGACCCAGTACTTC

J gene: TRBJ2-3
V gene: TRBV5-1
D gene: -
clone size: many
CDR3 length: 14
CDR3 protein: CASSLAGRTDTQYF
CDR3 DNA: TGCGCCAGCAGCTTGGCCGGCCGCACAGATACGCAGTATTTT

J gene: TRBJ1-3
V gene: TRBV5-1
D gene: -
clone size: few
CDR3 length: 13
CDR3 protein: CASSLAQGNTIYF
CDR3 DNA: TGCGCCAGCAGCTTGGCCCAGGGAAACACCATATATTTT

J gene: TRBJ2-3
V gene: TRBV5-1
D gene: -
clone size: many
CDR3 length: 15
CDR3 protein: CASSSSRGEVDTQYF
CDR3 DNA: TGCGCCAGCAGCAGTAGCAGGGGCGAAGTCGATACGCAGTATTTT

J gene: TRBJ1-6
V gene: TRBV5-1
D gene: TRBD1
clone size: -
CDR3 length: 16
CDR3 protein: CASSDSDRVPNSPLHF
CDR3 DNA: TGCGCCAGCAGCGACTCGGACAGGGTCCCTAATTCACCCCTCCACTTT

J gene: TRBJ2-2
V gene: TRBV5-1
D gene: -
clone size: many
CDR3 length: 14
CDR3 protein: CASKAGATTGELFF
CDR3 DNA: TGCGCCAGCAAGGCGGGGGCCACCACCGGGGAGCTGTTTTTT

J gene: TRBJ2-1
V gene: TRBV5-1
D gene: -
clone size: many
CDR3 length: 15
CDR3 protein: CASSLQAGLENEQFF
CDR3 DNA: TGCGCCAGCAGCTTGCAGGCAGGGTTGGAGAATGAGCAGTTCTTC

J gene: TRBJ2-3
V gene: TRBV3-1
D gene: -
clone size: many
CDR3 length: 12
CDR3 protein: CASSQDQNTQYF
CDR3 DNA: TGTGCCAGCAGCCAAGACCAGAATACGCAGTATTTT

J gene: TRBJ1-5
V gene: TRBV4-3
D gene: -
clone size: many
CDR3 length: 14
CDR3 protein: CASSQRSGNQPQHF
CDR3 DNA: TGCGCCAGCAGCCAAAGAAGTGGCAATCAGCCCCAGCATTTT

J gene: TRBJ2-7
V gene: TRBV6-6
D gene: -
clone size: many
CDR3 length: 14
CDR3 protein: CASNSQESSYEQYF
CDR3 DNA: TGTGCCAGCAACTCCCAGGAGAGCTCCTACGAGCAGTACTTC

J gene: TRBJ2-5
V gene: TRBV29-1
D gene: -
clone size: many
CDR3 length: 12
CDR3 protein: CSFEGTQETQYF
CDR3 DNA: TGCAGCTTCGAGGGGACACAAGAGACCCAGTACTTC

J gene: TRBJ2-3
V gene: TRBV7-9
D gene: TRBD2
clone size: many
CDR3 length: 17
CDR3 protein: CASSLGLSGGARDTQYF
CDR3 DNA: TGTGCCAGCAGCTTAGGACTCAGCGGGGGGGCCCGAGATACGCAGTATTTT

J gene: TRBJ2-3
V gene: TRBV12-3/TRBV12-4
D gene: -
clone size: few
CDR3 length: 14
CDR3 protein: CASSLLWFTDTQYF
CDR3 DNA: TGTGCCAGCAGTCTCCTTTGGTTTACAGATACGCAGTATTTT

J gene: TRBJ2-1
V gene: TRBV5-1
D gene: -
clone size: -
CDR3 length: 16
CDR3 protein: CASSSTAHRETNEQFF
CDR3 DNA: TGCGCCAGCAGCTCCACAGCCCACAGGGAGACCAATGAGCAGTTCTTC

J gene: TRBJ2-4
V gene: TRBV20-1
D gene: TRBD2
clone size: many
CDR3 length: 18
CDR3 protein: CSASRASGGMGAKNIQYF
CDR3 DNA: TGCAGTGCTAGTAGGGCTAGCGGGGGGATGGGGGCCAAAAACATTCAGTACTTC

J gene: TRBJ1-2
V gene: TRBV10-3
D gene: TRBD1
clone size: many
CDR3 length: 14
CDR3 protein: CAAASGGETYGYTF
CDR3 DNA: TGTGCCGCGGCGTCAGGGGGTGAGACCTATGGCTACACCTTC

J gene: TRBJ2-3
V gene: TRBV12-3/TRBV12-4
D gene: TRBD2
clone size: many
CDR3 length: 16
CDR3 protein: CASSSLAGGSTDTQYF
CDR3 DNA: TGTGCCAGCAGTTCTCTAGCGGGGGGAAGCACAGATACGCAGTATTTT

J gene: TRBJ1-1
V gene: TRBV29-1
D gene: TRBD1
clone size: many
CDR3 length: 15
CDR3 protein: CSAAADRAQNTEAFF
CDR3 DNA: TGCAGCGCCGCGGCGGACAGGGCCCAGAACACTGAAGCTTTCTTT

J gene: TRBJ1-2
V gene: TRBV7-2
D gene: TRBD1
clone size: many
CDR3 length: 15
CDR3 protein: CASSLGTGLGYGYTF
CDR3 DNA: TGTGCCAGCAGCCTCGGGACAGGACTGGGGTATGGCTACACCTTC

J gene: TRBJ1-1
V gene: TRBV6-5
D gene: TRBD1
clone size: many
CDR3 length: 13
CDR3 protein: CASSYSQGVGTFF
CDR3 DNA: TGTGCCAGCAGTTACTCCCAGGGGGTAGGGACTTTCTTT

J gene: TRBJ2-1
V gene: TRBV5-5
D gene: TRBD2
clone size: many
CDR3 length: 16
CDR3 protein: CASSPSGDSSYNEQFF
CDR3 DNA: TGTGCCAGCAGCCCTAGCGGGGACAGCTCCTACAATGAGCAGTTCTTC

J gene: TRBJ1-5
V gene: TRBV7-6
D gene: -
clone size: many
CDR3 length: 15
CDR3 protein: CASSLLGEGIQPQHF
CDR3 DNA: TGTGCCAGCAGCTTATTGGGCGAAGGTATTCAGCCCCAGCATTTT

J gene: TRBJ2-1
V gene: TRBV3-1
D gene: -
clone size: many
CDR3 length: 14
CDR3 protein: CASSPASPYNEQFF
CDR3 DNA: TGTGCCAGCAGCCCAGCGAGCCCCTACAATGAGCAGTTCTTC

J gene: TRBJ1-1
V gene: TRBV4-1
D gene: -
clone size: many
CDR3 length: 14
CDR3 protein: CASSQDLGNTEAFF
CDR3 DNA: TGCGCCAGCAGCCAAGATTTGGGGAACACTGAAGCTTTCTTT

J gene: TRBJ1-1
V gene: TRBV18
D gene: TRBD1
clone size: few
CDR3 length: 14
CDR3 protein: CASSPPHRGTEAFF
CDR3 DNA: TGTGCCAGCTCACCACCCCACAGGGGCACTGAAGCTTTCTTT

J gene: TRBJ2-1
V gene: TRBV25-1
D gene: -
clone size: many
CDR3 length: 14
CDR3 protein: CASSDAMQNNEQFF
CDR3 DNA: TGTGCCAGCAGTGATGCTATGCAGAACAATGAGCAGTTCTTC

J gene: TRBJ2-3
V gene: TRBV12-3/TRBV12-4
D gene: TRBD2
clone size: many
CDR3 length: 18
CDR3 protein: CASSGLRTSGGATDTQYF
CDR3 DNA: TGTGCCAGCAGTGGCCTCCGGACTAGCGGGGGGGCCACAGATACGCAGTATTTT

J gene: TRBJ2-5
V gene: TRBV20-1
D gene: TRBD1
clone size: many
CDR3 length: 14
CDR3 protein: CSAGGPGQQETQYF
CDR3 DNA: TGCAGTGCTGGGGGACCGGGACAGCAAGAGACCCAGTACTTC